This T cell receptor beta chain was sequenced during a study of T cells in localized non-small cell lung cancer. Whole-study results and caveats: There was an association of higher blood T cell density with longer overall survival. Exceeding tumor, uninvolved adjacent lung had the highest T cell clonality. Heterogeneity remains possible because sequencing was limited to only one tumor region. Out of the top 100 tumor clones, a median approximately 57 were seen in adjacent lung.

Produced via immunoSEQ multiplex PCR; TCRdb's table is partial and in-frame only. The data show tens of thousands of clones, approximately 84% seen once. Germline CDR1 SGHKS, CDR2 YYEKEE (reference sequence). The CDR3 has 13 amino acids. V was shortened by 7 bases and J by 0 bases, with 8 bases between the two germline ends. About this clone itself: The antigen is not known.

The V and J genes are TRBV5-5 and TRBJ2-1, with no clear D. Here the sequenced sample was peripheral blood, taken before any cancer treatment. This receptor was obtained from a female donor aged 60 or older with stage I lung adenocarcinoma. In DNA, the CDR3 is TGTGCCAGCGAAACGAGCTCCTACAATGAGCAGTTCTTC. Amino acid sequence: CASETSSYNEQFF.